The sample holds many counts of the clone carrying this T cell receptor beta chain. These data originate in a study of T cells after yellow fever vaccination. The length of the CDR3 is 13 residues. Germline-derived CDR1 and CDR2 are SNHLY and FYNNEI. V shed 9 bases and J shed 1 base, with 12 bases lying between them. TCRdb reprocessed the 5' RACE reads via MiXCR and lists one record per CDR3 protein. The table has some 32,000 distinct CDR3 sequences, 6% to 8.5% seen once. The TCR was taken from a man between 18 and 35 years old who received the YFV17D yellow fever vaccine. The chain joins TRBV2 to TRBJ1-1; D not resolved. Sequencing was performed on PBMCs, either bulk or a sorted T-cell subset (CD4+, CD8+, memory, or dextramer-sorted; not recorded which), taken on the day of the first yellow fever vaccination. This chain's CDR3 is CASHTRPNTEAFF. DNA for the CDR3: TGTGCCAGTCATACCAGGCCGAACACTGAAGCTTTCTTT.